Shown below are 6 T cell receptor beta chains from a single sample sequenced in a study of T cells in Graves' hyperthyroidism and ophthalmopathy. RNA transcripts gave rise to amplified TCR beta CDR3 regions. The primer set for the first-round RT-PCR of the TCR CDR3 was HTBI. One entry per CDR3 protein, called by TCRdb with MiXCR from the multiplex PCR reads. The sample yields fewer than 250,000 distinct CDR3 sequences, about a sixth seen once. Sequences were obtained from blood. The receptors derive from a woman under 30 with Graves' ophthalmopathy.

The rearrangement links TRBV5-1 to TRBJ1-2; TRBD1 might be the D (6 bases). CDR3 size: 12 residues. V lost 3 bases to trimming and J lost 6 bases, with 9 bases between them. The germline CDR1 and CDR2 sequences are SGHRS and YFSETQ. CDR3 nucleotide sequence: TGCGCCAGCAGCTCTTACAGGGATGGCTACACCTTC. Its protein is CASSSYRDGYTF.

This chain uses TRBV20-1 with TRBJ2-2, with D unresolved. This CDR3 spans 14 amino acids. Germline V CDR1 and CDR2: DFQATT, SNEGSKA (reference sequence). Deletions cut 5 bases from V and 4 bases from J, with 14 bases between. In nucleotides, the CDR3 is TGCAGTGCTCCGGGCCCTCTAACCACCGGGGAGCTGTTTTTT. It codes for CSAPGPLTTGELFF.

This clonotype was seen at least ten times. The chain recombines TRBV20-1 with TRBJ2-2, with TRBD2 identical over 14 bases. There are 18 residues in the CDR3. In germline, CDR1 is DFQATT, CDR2 SNEGSKA (reference sequence). The trim removed 1 base at V and 1 base at J, leaving 5 bases unmatched. CDR3 coding DNA: TGCAGTGCTAGAGGGGGGGGACTAGCGGGGGAGAACACCGGGGAGCTGTTTTTT. Translated: CSARGGGLAGENTGELFF.

This clonotype was detected many times. The chain joins TRBV5-5 to TRBJ1-2, with D perhaps matching TRBD1 (6 bases). This CDR3 comprises 15 residues. Germline V lookup: CDR1 SGHKS, CDR2 YYEKEE (reference sequence). Trimming removed 0 bases at V and 3 bases at J, with 12 bases between. The CDR3 region is CASSLESGQHYGYTF. The CDR3 bases are TGTGCCAGCAGCTTGGAATCCGGACAGCACTATGGCTACACCTTC.

This clonotype turned up a few times. The rearrangement joins TRBV5-4 to TRBJ1-1; D is uncertain. The CDR3 length is 13 residues. Trimming removed 4 bases from V and 1 base from J, with 8 bases in between. Germline loops: CDR1 SGHNT, CDR2 YYREEE (reference sequence). The CDR3 bases are TGTGCCAGCAGCACGGACCAGAACACTGAAGCTTTCTTT. This sequence encodes CASSTDQNTEAFF.

There are many counts of this clonotype. The J gene is TRBJ1-2, the V gene TRBV9; weak D call: TRBD1 (6 bases). The CDR3 is 17 residues long. Trimming removed 4 bases from V and 3 bases from J, with 22 bases in between. Germline V CDR1 and CDR2: SGDLS, YYNGEE. The CDR3 nucleotides are TGTGCCAGCAGCCGTAGTACGGGGCGGGGGCGAGACTATGGCTACACCTTC. Encoded protein: CASSRSTGRGRDYGYTF.